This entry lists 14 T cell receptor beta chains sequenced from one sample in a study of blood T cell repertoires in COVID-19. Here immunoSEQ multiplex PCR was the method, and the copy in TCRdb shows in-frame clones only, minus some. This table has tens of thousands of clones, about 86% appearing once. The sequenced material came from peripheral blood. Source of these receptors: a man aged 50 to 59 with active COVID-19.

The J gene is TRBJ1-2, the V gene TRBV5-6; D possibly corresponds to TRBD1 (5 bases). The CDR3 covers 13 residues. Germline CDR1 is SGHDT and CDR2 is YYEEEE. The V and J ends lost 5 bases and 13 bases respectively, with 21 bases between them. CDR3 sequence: CASSLPPTSTGTF. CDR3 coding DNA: TGTGCCAGCAGTTTGCCCCCTACGTCCACAGGCACCTTC.

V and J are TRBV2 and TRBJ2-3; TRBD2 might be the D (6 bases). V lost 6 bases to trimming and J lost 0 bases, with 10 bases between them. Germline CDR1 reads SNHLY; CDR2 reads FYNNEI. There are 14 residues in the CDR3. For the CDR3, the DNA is TGTGCCAGCAGGGCCGGGACTAGCACAGATACGCAGTATTTT. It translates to CASRAGTSTDTQYF. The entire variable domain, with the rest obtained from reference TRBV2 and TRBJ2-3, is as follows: EPEVTQTPSHQVTQMGQEVILRCVPISNHLYFYWYRQILGQKVEFLVSFYNNEISEKSEIFDDQFSVERPDGSNFTLKIRSTKLEDSAMYFCASRAGTSTDTQYFGPGTRLTVL.

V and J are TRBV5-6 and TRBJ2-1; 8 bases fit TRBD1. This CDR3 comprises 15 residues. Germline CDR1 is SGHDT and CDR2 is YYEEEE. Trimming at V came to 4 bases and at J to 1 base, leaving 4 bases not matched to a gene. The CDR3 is CASSVYRGSYNEQFF. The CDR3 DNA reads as TGTGCCAGCAGCGTCTACAGGGGGTCCTACAATGAGCAGTTCTTC. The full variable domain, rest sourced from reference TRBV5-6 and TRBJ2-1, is DAGVTQSPTHLIKTRGQQVTLRCSPKSGHDTVSWYQQALGQGPQFIFQYYEEEERQRGNFPDRFSGHQFPNYSSELNVNALLLGDSALYLCASSVYRGSYNEQFFGPGTRLTVL.

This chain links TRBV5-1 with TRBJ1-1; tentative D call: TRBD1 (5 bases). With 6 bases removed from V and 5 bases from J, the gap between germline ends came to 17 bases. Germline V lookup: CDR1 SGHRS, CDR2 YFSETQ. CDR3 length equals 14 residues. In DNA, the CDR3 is TGCGCCAGCACCCGGGCGGGGGACGGGACTGAAGCTTTCTTT. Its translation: CASTRAGDGTEAFF.

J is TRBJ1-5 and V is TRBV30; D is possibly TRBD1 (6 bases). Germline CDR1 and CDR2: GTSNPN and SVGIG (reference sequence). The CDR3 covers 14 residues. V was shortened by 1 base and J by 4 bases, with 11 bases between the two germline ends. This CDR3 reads CAWSEGVVNQPQHF. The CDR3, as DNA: TGTGCCTGGAGTGAGGGGGTTGTTAATCAGCCCCAGCATTTT.

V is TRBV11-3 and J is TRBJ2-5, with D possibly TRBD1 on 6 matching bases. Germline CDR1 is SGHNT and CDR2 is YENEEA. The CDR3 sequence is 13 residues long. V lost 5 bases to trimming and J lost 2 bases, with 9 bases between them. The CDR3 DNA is TGTGCCAGCAGCACCGGACAGCAAGAGACCCAGTACTTC. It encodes CASSTGQQETQYF.

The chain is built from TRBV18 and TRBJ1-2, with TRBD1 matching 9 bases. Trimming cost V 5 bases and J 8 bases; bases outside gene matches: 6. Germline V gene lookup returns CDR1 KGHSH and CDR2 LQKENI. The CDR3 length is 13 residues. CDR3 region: CASSNPGQGGYTF. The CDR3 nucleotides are TGTGCCAGCTCAAACCCGGGACAGGGCGGCTACACCTTC.

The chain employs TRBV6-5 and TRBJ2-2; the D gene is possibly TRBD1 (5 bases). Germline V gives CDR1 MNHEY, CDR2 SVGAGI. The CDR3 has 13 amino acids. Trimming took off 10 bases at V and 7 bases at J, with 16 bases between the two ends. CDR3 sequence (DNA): TGTGCCACCATAGACAGTCAGGGCGGGGAGCTGTTTTTT. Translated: CATIDSQGGELFF.

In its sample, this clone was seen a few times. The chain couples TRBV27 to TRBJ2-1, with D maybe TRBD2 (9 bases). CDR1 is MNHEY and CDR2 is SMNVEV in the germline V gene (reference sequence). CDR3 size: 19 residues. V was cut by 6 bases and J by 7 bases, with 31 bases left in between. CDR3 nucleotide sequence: TGTGCCAGCAGGCAAACCGGGACAGGCAGAGGCGGGGGGGGGAATGAGCAGTTCTTC. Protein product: CASRQTGTGRGGGGNEQFF.

The CDR3 sequence is CASSYTLAQSADTQYF. The CDR3 nucleotides are TGTGCCAGCAGTTACACCCTAGCACAATCGGCAGATACGCAGTATTTT. V usage is TRBV6-6 and J usage is TRBJ2-3; D possibly corresponds to TRBD2 (5 bases). The CDR3 is made up of 16 amino acids. Trimming stripped 2 bases from V and 4 bases from J, with 16 bases between. The germline gives CDR1 MNHNY, CDR2 SVGAGI (reference sequence).

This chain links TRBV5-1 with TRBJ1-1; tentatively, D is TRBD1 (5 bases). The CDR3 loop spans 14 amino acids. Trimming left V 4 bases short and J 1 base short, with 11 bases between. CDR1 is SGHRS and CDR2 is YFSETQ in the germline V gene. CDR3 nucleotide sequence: TGCGCCAGCAGCCAAGGACACCAGAACACTGAAGCTTTCTTT. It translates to CASSQGHQNTEAFF.

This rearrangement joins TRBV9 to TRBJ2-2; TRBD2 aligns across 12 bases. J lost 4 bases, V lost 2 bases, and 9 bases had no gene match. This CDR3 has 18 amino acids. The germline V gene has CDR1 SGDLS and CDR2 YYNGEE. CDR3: CASSVPRLAGVGTGELFF. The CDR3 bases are TGTGCCAGCAGCGTCCCCCGACTAGCGGGAGTAGGCACCGGGGAGCTGTTTTTT.

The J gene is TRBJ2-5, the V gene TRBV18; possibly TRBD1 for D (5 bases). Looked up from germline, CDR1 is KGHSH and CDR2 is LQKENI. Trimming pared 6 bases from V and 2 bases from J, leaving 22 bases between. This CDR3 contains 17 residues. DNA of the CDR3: TGTGCCAGCTCTCTAGGGGATCCCGCCTTACCACAAGAGACCCAGTACTTC. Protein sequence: CASSLGDPALPQETQYF.

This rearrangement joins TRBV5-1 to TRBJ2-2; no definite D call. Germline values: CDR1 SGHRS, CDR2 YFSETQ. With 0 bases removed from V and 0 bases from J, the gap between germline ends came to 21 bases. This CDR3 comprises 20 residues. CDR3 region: CASSLVLLGLGAANTGELFF. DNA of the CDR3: TGCGCCAGCAGCTTGGTCCTTTTAGGCTTGGGTGCGGCGAACACCGGGGAGCTGTTTTTT.